A selection of T cell receptor beta chains follows, all from one sample in a study of blood T cell repertoires in COVID-19. Measured with immunoSEQ multiplex PCR; TCRdb has only the in-frame clones, and not every one. The sample holds around 200,000 clones, roughly 89% seen once. Sequencing used PBMCs or T cells enriched from blood (not recorded which). The source of these receptors is a woman between 40 and 55 years old with acute COVID-19. CDR3s include the opening cysteine and the closing phenylalanine or tryptophan. Fields, in order: clone size, CDR3 length, J gene, D gene, V gene, CDR3 protein, CDR3 DNA. The D gene is left open where the match is weak. The size of a clone is reported for some rows only, either as once, few or many, or as a class for expanded clones.

.	16	TRBJ2-2	.	TRBV5-1	CASSLVGQGNTGELFF	TGCGCCAGCAGCTTGGTAGGGCAGGGGAACACCGGGGAGCTGTTTTTT
.	13	TRBJ1-2	.	TRBV6-5	CASRLWGEDGYTF	TGTGCCAGTAGACTATGGGGGGAAGATGGCTACACCTTC
.	15	TRBJ1-6	TRBD1	TRBV28	CASIGGGTDNSPLHF	TGTGCCAGCATCGGGGGGGGGACAGATAATTCACCCCTCCACTTT
.	14	TRBJ2-5	.	TRBV28	CASSLSELRGTQYF	TGTGCCAGCAGTTTGTCCGAATTGCGGGGGACCCAGTACTTC
.	15	TRBJ1-1	.	TRBV9	CASSVARDMNTEAFF	TGTGCCAGCAGCGTAGCTCGGGACATGAACACTGAAGCTTTCTTT
.	17	TRBJ1-4	TRBD1	TRBV18	CASSPQGQGASVEKLFF	TGTGCCAGCTCACCACAGGGACAGGGGGCGTCGGTTGAAAAACTGTTTTTT
.	11	TRBJ1-2	.	TRBV6-5	CASREGGGYTF	TGTGCCAGCAGGGAGGGTGGTGGCTACACCTTC
.	21	TRBJ2-7	TRBD1	TRBV5-1	CASSALPGQGDRVGVIYEQYF	TGCGCCAGCAGCGCCCTACCGGGACAGGGGGATCGGGTCGGGGTAATTTACGAGCAGTACTTC
.	14	TRBJ2-1	.	TRBV11-3	CASSLFRRENEQFF	TGTGCCAGCAGCTTGTTTCGTCGGGAGAATGAGCAGTTCTTC
.	15	TRBJ1-5	.	TRBV6-5	CASRDRRSGGQPQHF	TGTGCCAGCAGGGACCGACGATCGGGGGGTCAGCCCCAGCATTTT
.	15	TRBJ2-2	.	TRBV3-1/TRBV3-2	CASSQELVRGGELFF	TGTGCCAGCAGCCAAGAACTCGTCAGGGGCGGGGAGCTGTTTTTT
few	14	TRBJ2-5	.	TRBV7-2	CASSPRAGMETQYF	TGTGCCAGCAGCCCGAGGGCGGGAATGGAGACCCAGTACTTC
.	14	TRBJ1-1	TRBD1	TRBV6-1	CASSDRQGMTEAFF	TGTGCCAGCAGTGACCGACAGGGGATGACTGAAGCTTTCTTT
few	16	TRBJ1-6	.	TRBV6-1	CASSESGVGRNSPLHF	TGTGCCAGCAGTGAATCTGGTGTCGGTCGGAATTCACCCCTCCACTTT
.	14	TRBJ1-1	.	TRBV2	CASSVAGMNTEAFF	TGTGCCAGCAGCGTGGCGGGCATGAACACTGAAGCTTTCTTT
.	14	TRBJ2-7	TRBD2	TRBV6-2/TRBV6-3	CASSAPGLVVEQYF	TGTGCCAGCAGTGCACCGGGACTAGTGGTCGAGCAGTACTTC
.	15	TRBJ1-1	.	TRBV18	CASSPPRGTWSEAFF	TGTGCCAGCTCACCACCGCGGGGCACCTGGAGTGAAGCTTTCTTT
.	15	TRBJ2-5	.	TRBV5-4	CASSLGGRGQETQYF	TGTGCCAGCAGCTTGGGAGGCAGGGGCCAAGAGACCCAGTACTTC
.	15	TRBJ2-3	.	TRBV7-3	CASSLNGVGTDTQYF	TGTGCCAGCAGCTTAAACGGGGTGGGGACAGATACGCAGTATTTT
.	16	TRBJ2-1	TRBD2	TRBV6-6	CASSRGALAGGGEQFF	TGTGCCAGCAGTCGAGGAGCACTAGCGGGAGGGGGGGAGCAGTTCTTC
.	11	TRBJ2-1	.	TRBV19	CASSISRKQFF	TGTGCCAGTAGTATAAGCCGAAAGCAGTTCTTC
.	17	TRBJ2-1	TRBD2	TRBV5-4	CASSLRTLADSYNEQFF	TGTGCCAGCAGCTTGCGGACTCTAGCGGACTCCTACAATGAGCAGTTCTTC
.	14	TRBJ2-1	.	TRBV10-2	CASSPFRGYNEQFF	TGCGCCAGCAGTCCCTTTAGGGGGTACAATGAGCAGTTCTTC
.	15	TRBJ2-1	.	TRBV3-1/TRBV3-2	CASSQGDSFYNEQFF	TGTGCCAGCAGCCAGGGGGACTCCTTCTACAATGAGCAGTTCTTC
.	15	TRBJ2-3	TRBD2	TRBV12-5	CASSPGTTSTDTQYF	TGTGCTAGCTCCCCCGGGACTACTAGCACAGATACGCAGTATTTT
.	16	TRBJ2-2	.	TRBV3-1/TRBV3-2	CASSQAGYYITGELFF	TGTGCCAGCAGCCAAGCGGGTTACTACATCACCGGGGAGCTGTTTTTT
.	14	TRBJ1-5	.	TRBV19	CASSRQGGNQPQHF	TGTGCCAGTAGTCGGCAGGGTGGCAATCAGCCCCAGCATTTT
.	14	TRBJ2-2	TRBD1	TRBV7-3	CASSSRTGSGELFF	TGTGCCAGCAGCTCCCGGACAGGGTCTGGGGAGCTGTTTTTT
.	15	TRBJ1-2	.	TRBV9	CASSPSFTGYYGYTF	TGTGCCAGCAGCCCTTCCTTTACAGGATACTATGGCTACACCTTC
.	16	TRBJ2-7	TRBD1	TRBV15	CATSKRQGALYYEQYF	TGTGCCACCAGCAAGCGACAGGGTGCTCTGTACTACGAGCAGTACTTC
.	14	TRBJ2-7	TRBD2	TRBV4-1	CASSQGTSGDEQYF	TGCGCCAGCAGCCAAGGGACTAGCGGGGACGAGCAGTACTTC
.	12	TRBJ1-1	.	TRBV29-1	CSVGLGNTEAFF	TGCAGCGTTGGGCTTGGGAACACTGAAGCTTTCTTT
.	14	TRBJ2-2	.	TRBV27	CASSYGETGGELFF	TGTGCCAGCAGTTACGGAGAAACGGGCGGGGAGCTGTTTTTT
few	13	TRBJ2-2	.	TRBV9	CASSPSNTGELFF	TGTGCCAGCAGCCCGTCCAACACCGGGGAGCTGTTTTTT
few	18	TRBJ1-1	.	TRBV7-2	CASSRLPGRTGGRTEAFF	TGTGCCAGCAGCCGTTTACCGGGGCGAACGGGAGGACGGACTGAAGCTTTCTTT
.	14	TRBJ2-7	TRBD1	TRBV19	CASSPGTGSGEQYF	TGTGCCAGTAGTCCCGGGACAGGGTCAGGCGAGCAGTACTTC
.	15	TRBJ2-3	.	TRBV5-4	CASSLAPRSTDTQYF	TGTGCCAGCAGCTTGGCCCCACGGAGCACAGATACGCAGTATTTT
once	15	TRBJ2-7	.	TRBV7-8	CASSPKLGQLYEQYF	TGTGCCAGCAGCCCGAAGCTCGGACAATTATACGAGCAGTACTTC
.	12	TRBJ1-2	.	TRBV28	CASTWGDYGYTF	TGTGCCAGCACCTGGGGGGACTATGGCTACACCTTC
.	14	TRBJ2-7	.	TRBV4-2	CASSQERGNYEQYF	TGTGCCAGCAGCCAAGAGCGGGGTAACTACGAGCAGTACTTC
.	15	TRBJ1-5	.	TRBV5-1	CASSAQGSLDQPQHF	TGCGCCAGCAGCGCGCAGGGGTCGCTCGATCAGCCCCAGCATTTT
.	11	TRBJ1-4	.	TRBV2	CASSGTLGVIF	TGTGCCAGCAGTGGGACTCTAGGAGTGATTTTT
once	13	TRBJ1-6	TRBD1	TRBV29-1	CSVMTGWNSPLHF	TGCAGCGTGATGACAGGGTGGAATTCACCCCTCCACTTT
.	14	TRBJ1-5	TRBD1	TRBV12-5	CASGLVTGSQPQHF	TGTGCTAGTGGTTTGGTGACAGGGTCACAGCCCCAGCATTTT
.	12	TRBJ2-1	.	TRBV18	CASSSGGPEQFF	TGTGCCAGCTCATCAGGGGGGCCGGAGCAGTTCTTC
.	16	TRBJ1-4	.	TRBV10-3	CAISDYGGAQGEKLFF	TGTGCCATCAGTGACTACGGAGGGGCCCAAGGGGAAAAACTGTTTTTT
.	15	TRBJ1-1	TRBD1	TRBV7-9	CASSFQQGMNTEAFF	TGTGCCAGCAGCTTCCAACAGGGGATGAACACTGAAGCTTTCTTT
few	16	TRBJ1-1	.	TRBV19	CASIRDTGNWNTEAFF	TGTGCCAGTATTAGGGATACAGGGAATTGGAACACTGAAGCTTTCTTT
.	17	TRBJ2-6	.	TRBV3-1/TRBV3-2	CASSLGTGLPGANVLTF	TGTGCCAGCAGCCTCGGGACTGGCCTTCCTGGGGCCAACGTCCTGACTTTC
once	16	TRBJ2-3	.	TRBV5-1	CASSLDPGGLADTQYF	TGCGCCAGCAGCTTGGATCCGGGGGGCCTGGCAGATACGCAGTATTTT
.	13	TRBJ1-4	TRBD1	TRBV6-5	CASSRGRDEKLFF	TGTGCCAGCTCCAGGGGGCGCGATGAAAAACTGTTTTTT
.	14	TRBJ2-7	TRBD1	TRBV5-1	CASSYRGARDEQYF	TGCGCCAGCAGCTACAGGGGGGCGAGAGACGAGCAGTACTTC
.	14	TRBJ1-5	TRBD1	TRBV7-8	CASSLGQGNQPQHF	TGTGCCAGCAGCTTGGGACAGGGCAATCAGCCCCAGCATTTT
.	14	TRBJ2-5	TRBD1	TRBV19	CASSIDLRGETQYF	TGTGCCAGTAGTATCGACCTCAGGGGGGAGACCCAGTACTTC
.	14	TRBJ1-5	TRBD1	TRBV30	CAFAPTGGRQPQHF	TGTGCCTTTGCCCCGACAGGGGGAAGGCAGCCCCAGCATTTT